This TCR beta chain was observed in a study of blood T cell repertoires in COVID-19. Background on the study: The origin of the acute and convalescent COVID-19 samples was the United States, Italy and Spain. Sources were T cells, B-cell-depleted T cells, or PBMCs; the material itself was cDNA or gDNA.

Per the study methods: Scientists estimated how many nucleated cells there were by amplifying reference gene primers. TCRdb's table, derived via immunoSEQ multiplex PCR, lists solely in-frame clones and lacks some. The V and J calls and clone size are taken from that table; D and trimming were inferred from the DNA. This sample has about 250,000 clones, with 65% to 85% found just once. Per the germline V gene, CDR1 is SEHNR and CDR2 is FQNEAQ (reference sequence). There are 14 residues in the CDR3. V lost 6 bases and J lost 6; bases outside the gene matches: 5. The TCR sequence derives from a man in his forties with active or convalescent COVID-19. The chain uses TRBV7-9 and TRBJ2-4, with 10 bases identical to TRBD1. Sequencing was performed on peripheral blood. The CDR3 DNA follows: TGTGCCAGCAGTACTGGGGACAGGGGAAACATTCAGTACTTC. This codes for CASSTGDRGNIQYF.